Presented here are 32 T cell receptor beta chains from one specimen sequenced in a study of blood T cell repertoires in COVID-19. Assay used: immunoSEQ multiplex PCR; TCRdb lists only in-frame clones, some missing. The sample consists of fewer than 350,000 clones, roughly 90% of them appearing once. The sample was PBMCs or T cells enriched from blood (not recorded which). The receptors come from a woman aged 35 to 49 who had recovered from COVID-19.

This sequence joins TRBV10-3 and TRBJ1-5, with TRBD1 matching over 8 bases. Trimming took 2 bases from V and 6 from J; bases not matched to a gene: 6. Germline V gene lookup returns CDR1 ENHRY and CDR2 SYGVKD. The CDR3 loop spans 15 amino acids. The CDR3 DNA follows: TGTGCCATCAGTGAGGGACAGGGTCTGAGTCAGCCCCAGCATTTT. It encodes CAISEGQGLSQPQHF.

The chain combines TRBV2 with TRBJ1-6; 9 positions agree with TRBD1. The trim removed 7 bases at V and 9 bases at J, leaving 7 bases unmatched. Looked up from germline, CDR1 is SNHLY and CDR2 is FYNNEI. The CDR3 spans 14 residues. CDR3: CASTLQGASSPLHF. The DNA for the CDR3 is TGTGCCAGCACCTTACAGGGGGCAAGTTCACCCCTCCACTTT.

This clone was counted a single time. The chain uses TRBV7-2 and TRBJ2-1; the D gene is possibly TRBD2 (6 bases). With 1 base removed from V and 8 bases from J, the gap between germline ends came to 15 bases. Germline values: CDR1 SGHTA, CDR2 FQGNSA. This CDR3 region has 15 residues. The CDR3 DNA follows: TGTGCCAGCAGCTTAGAGTTGGCTAGCGTAGATGAGCAGTTCTTC. Its protein product is CASSLELASVDEQFF.

The chain uses TRBV10-1 and TRBJ2-6; 8 bases line up with TRBD1. Germline trimming cut 0 bases from V and 4 bases from J; bases unmatched to any gene: 11. The germline CDR1 and CDR2 sequences are WNHNN and SYGVQD (reference sequence). The CDR3 consists of 19 residues. The CDR3 nucleotides are TGCGCCAGCAGTGAGTCGGCAGGGGGCCCCTCGTACGGGGCCAACGTCCTGACTTTC. It specifies CASSESAGGPSYGANVLTF.

This clone came up a few times. The CDR3 sequence is CASSQEPGGAYYNEQFF. CDR3 nucleotides: TGCGCCAGCAGCCAAGAGCCCGGGGGGGCCTACTACAATGAGCAGTTCTTC. V is TRBV4-1 and J is TRBJ2-1, with 8 bases that match TRBD2. The CDR3 covers 17 residues. The germline gives CDR1 MGHRA, CDR2 YSYEKL. V shed 0 bases, J shed 3 bases, and the junction held 7 bases outside the gene matches.

This sequence joins TRBV28 and TRBJ2-7; TRBD2 is a possible D gene (6 bases). The V end lost 7 bases, the J end lost 7 bases, and 20 bases lay between the germline ends. Germline assignment: CDR1 MDHEN and CDR2 SYDVKM. CDR3 length: 14 amino acids. The CDR3, as DNA: TGTGCCAGCAAGGATGGTACCGGGGCGGGGGAGCAGTACTTC. This gives the protein CASKDGTGAGEQYF.

The chain has TRBV30 and TRBJ2-5; the D gene is possibly TRBD1 (5 bases). There are 14 residues in the CDR3. V lost 0 bases, J lost 4 bases, and 12 bases lay in between. CDR1 and CDR2 (germline): GTSNPN, SVGIG (reference sequence). The CDR3, as DNA: TGTGCCTGGAGTGTACTTGGGGCCCGAGAGACCCAGTACTTC. Translated: CAWSVLGARETQYF.

This chain uses TRBV6-5 with TRBJ1-1; no firm D call. The V gene's germline CDR1 is MNHEY and CDR2 SVGAGI. Trimming left V 8 bases short and J 6 bases short, with 19 bases between. This CDR3 is built from 14 residues. CDR3: CASSSPTLLPEAFF. The DNA for the CDR3 is TGTGCCAGCTCTTCCCCGACCCTACTACCTGAAGCTTTCTTT.

This sequence joins TRBV19 and TRBJ2-1, with 12 bases identical to TRBD2. V gave up 3 bases and J gave up 6 bases; unmatched junction bases: 3. The germline gives CDR1 LNHDA, CDR2 SQIVND (reference sequence). This CDR3 comprises 15 residues. CDR3 DNA sequence: TGTGCCAGTAGTATCGGACTAGCGGGAAGCAATGAGCAGTTCTTC. It translates to CASSIGLAGSNEQFF.

The chain couples TRBV19 to TRBJ1-5, with 9 bases lining up with TRBD1. With V trimmed by 6 bases and J by 3 bases, 6 bases remained unmatched. The CDR3 length is 15 residues. Germline values: CDR1 LNHDA, CDR2 SQIVND (reference sequence). The CDR3 nucleotides read TGTGCCAGTAGAGACAGGGGGGGCGTCAATCAGCCCCAGCATTTT. Protein sequence: CASRDRGGVNQPQHF. Full variable domain (outside the CDR3, taken from reference TRBV19 and TRBJ1-5): DGGITQSPKYLFRKEGQNVTLSCEQNLNHDAMYWYRQDPGQGLRLIYYSQIVNDFQKGDIAEGYSVSREKKESFPLTVTSAQKNPTAFYLCASRDRGGVNQPQHFGDGTRLSIL.

V and J are TRBV9 and TRBJ1-5, with D possibly TRBD1 on 5 matching bases. The CDR3 is 15 residues long. V gave up 0 bases and J gave up 4 bases, with 11 bases separating them. Germline lookup yields CDR1 SGDLS and CDR2 YYNGEE. CDR3 nucleotide sequence: TGTGCCAGCAGCGTAGAGGGGTACGATAATCAGCCCCAGCATTTT. Residues: CASSVEGYDNQPQHF.

The chain recombines TRBV7-9 with TRBJ2-7; D remains unclear. Germline values: CDR1 SEHNR, CDR2 FQNEAQ (reference sequence). The CDR3 covers 11 residues. The V gene lost 1 base and the J gene lost 6 bases, with 4 bases spanning the gap. CDR3 sequence reads: CASSLDLEQYF. The CDR3 DNA reads as TGTGCCAGCAGCTTAGATCTCGAGCAGTACTTC.

The rearrangement links TRBV29-1 to TRBJ1-2; maybe TRBD1 (6 bases). The V gene's germline CDR1 is SQVTM and CDR2 ANQGSEA. V lost 4 bases to trimming and J lost 2 bases, with 17 bases between them. The CDR3 extends over 15 amino acids. For the CDR3, the DNA is TGCAGCGTTGCCTCCCCAGGGGATAAAAACTATGGCTACACCTTC. It yields the protein CSVASPGDKNYGYTF. The entire variable domain, with the rest obtained from reference TRBV29-1 and TRBJ1-2, is as follows: SAVISQKPSRDICQRGTSLTIQCQVDSQVTMMFWYRQQPGQSLTLIATANQGSEATYESGFVIDKFPISRPNLTFSTLTVSNMSPEDSSIYLCSVASPGDKNYGYTFGSGTRLTVV.

This chain links TRBV3-1 (or the pseudogene TRBV3-2) with TRBJ1-1; D unresolved. Germline values: CDR1 LGHDT, CDR2 YNNKEL (reference sequence). This CDR3 contains 12 residues. V dropped 4 bases and J dropped 7 bases, with 10 bases sitting between them. The CDR3 reads CASSPLGGEAFF. CDR3 DNA sequence: TGTGCCAGCAGCCCCCTCGGAGGTGAAGCTTTCTTT.

V and J are TRBV24-1 and TRBJ2-3; tentatively, D is TRBD1 (5 bases). Trimming left V 3 bases short and J 1 base short, with 10 bases between. CDR3 length equals 15 residues. Germline CDR1 reads KGHDR; CDR2 reads SFDVKD. The CDR3 loop is CATSDSRVRTDTQYF. The CDR3 bases are TGTGCCACCAGTGATAGCAGGGTTCGCACAGATACGCAGTATTTT.

V is TRBV6-5 and J is TRBJ2-2; D remains ambiguous. V dropped 6 bases and J dropped 1 base, with 9 bases sitting between them. Germline V CDR1 and CDR2: MNHEY, SVGAGI. This CDR3 is built from 14 residues. The CDR3, as DNA: TGTGCCAGCAGAATTGACAAGAACACCGGGGAGCTGTTTTTT. This sequence encodes CASRIDKNTGELFF.

The V call is TRBV7-3, the J call TRBJ2-1; 12 bases line up with TRBD2. This CDR3 comprises 19 residues. CDR1 is SGHTA and CDR2 is FQGTGA in the germline V gene. After removal of 4 bases from V and 0 bases from J, the junction contained 10 bases not matched to a gene. CDR3 nucleotide sequence: TGTGCCAGCAGCTCTAGAGGGACTAGCGGGCTTAGCTCCTACAATGAGCAGTTCTTC. It codes for CASSSRGTSGLSSYNEQFF.

The chain joins TRBV28 to TRBJ2-2, with TRBD1 identical over 9 bases. V dropped 8 bases and J dropped 7; count of bases not matched to a gene: 11. The CDR3 is 15 residues long. The germline V gene has CDR1 MDHEN and CDR2 SYDVKM. CDR3 DNA sequence: TGTGCCAGCTATATAGGACAGGGGAGGCTCGGGGAGCTGTTTTTT. Protein sequence: CASYIGQGRLGELFF.

The V and J genes are TRBV7-2 and TRBJ2-5; TRBD2 is a possible D gene (6 bases). V lost 1 base and J lost 11, with 14 bases in between. Germline assignment: CDR1 SGHTA and CDR2 FQGNSA. CDR3 length: 13 amino acids. The CDR3 region has the DNA TGTGCCAGCAGCTTAGGCCGGGTGGAGGGGCAGTACTTC. Encoded protein: CASSLGRVEGQYF.

The V gene is TRBV7-9, the J gene TRBJ2-7; 7 positions match TRBD1. The V segment lost 3 bases and the J segment 3 bases; nucleotides outside the gene matches: 14. The CDR3 is 17 residues long. Germline lookup yields CDR1 SEHNR and CDR2 FQNEAQ (reference sequence). This CDR3 is CASSLEKGQESLYEQYF. The CDR3 DNA reads TGTGCCAGCAGCTTGGAAAAAGGACAGGAATCCCTCTACGAGCAGTACTTC.

The V and J genes are TRBV5-6 and TRBJ2-7; 10 nucleotides align to TRBD2. The CDR3 is 15 amino acids. Germline CDR1 is SGHDT and CDR2 is YYEEEE. V trimming: 0 bases; J trimming: 7 bases; junction bases outside the gene matches: 7. This CDR3 is CASSLALAGVGEQYF. The CDR3 DNA reads as TGTGCCAGCAGCTTGGCGCTAGCGGGAGTGGGAGAGCAGTACTTC.

The chain couples TRBV5-6 to TRBJ2-1; tentative D call: TRBD2 (5 bases). Germline lookup yields CDR1 SGHDT and CDR2 YYEEEE. CDR3 length: 16 residues. V lost 0 bases to trimming and J lost 0 bases, with 10 bases between them. The CDR3 DNA reads as TGTGCCAGCAGCTTGGCCCCGGCGGGCTCCTACAATGAGCAGTTCTTC. Its protein is CASSLAPAGSYNEQFF.

This clone was seen more than once but under ten times. The chain joins TRBV28 to TRBJ2-3; 12 positions match TRBD1. This CDR3 spans 16 amino acids. V was clipped by 6 bases and J by 1 base; unmatched bases: 5. The germline CDR1 and CDR2 sequences are MDHEN and SYDVKM. For the CDR3, the DNA is TGTGCCAGCAGGGGGACAGGGGGCGGGGGCACAGATACGCAGTATTTT. Its translation: CASRGTGGGGTDTQYF.

The chain's CDR3 is CASRVGTVAYEQYF. Here the CDR3 DNA reads TGTGCCAGCAGGGTCGGGACAGTCGCCTACGAGCAGTACTTC. V is TRBV28 and J is TRBJ2-7, with 7 positions matching TRBD1. This CDR3 spans 14 amino acids. Losses at the gene ends were 6 bases for V and 2 bases for J; bases not matched to a gene: 7. Per germline, CDR1 MDHEN and CDR2 SYDVKM.

V usage is TRBV28 and J usage is TRBJ2-5; D is perhaps TRBD2 (6 bases). The CDR3 extends over 14 amino acids. Trimming removed 3 bases from V and 6 bases from J, with 14 bases in between. The germline gives CDR1 MDHEN, CDR2 SYDVKM. The CDR3 bases are TGTGCCAGCAGTTTGACAAATAGCGGAAAGACCCAGTACTTC. Amino acids: CASSLTNSGKTQYF.

V gene TRBV6-2 or TRBV6-3 combines with J gene TRBJ2-7, with D tentatively TRBD2 (5 bases). Germline CDR1 reads MNHEY; CDR2 reads SVGEGT. This CDR3 is 15 amino acids long. V was shortened by 0 bases and J by 3 bases, with 12 bases between the two germline ends. CDR3: CASSYSNGESYEQYF. In nucleotides, the CDR3 is TGTGCCAGCAGTTACTCGAACGGGGAGAGCTACGAGCAGTACTTC.

The chain has TRBV10-1 and TRBJ2-5, with TRBD2 matching over 9 bases. The CDR3 covers 15 residues. V was clipped by 2 bases and J by 2 bases; unmatched bases: 3. CDR1 and CDR2 (germline): WNHNN, SYGVQD (reference sequence). The CDR3 nucleotides read TGCGCCAGCAGTGAGACTAGCGGGCCTCAAGAGACCCAGTACTTC. Its translation: CASSETSGPQETQYF.

V is TRBV25-1 and J is TRBJ2-2, with 7 bases fitting TRBD2. Germline V gene data show CDR1 as MGHDK and CDR2 as SYGVNS. V was clipped by 8 bases and J by 6 bases; unmatched bases: 3. The CDR3 totals 12 residues. The CDR3 sequence is CASGGGAGELFF. In DNA form, the CDR3 reads TGTGCCAGCGGTGGGGGGGCCGGGGAGCTGTTTTTT.

The V and J genes are TRBV10-3 and TRBJ2-5; 11 nucleotides match TRBD2. Looked up from germline, CDR1 is ENHRY and CDR2 is SYGVKD. The ends lost 10 bases at V and 1 base at J; junction bases unmatched: 2. CDR3 length: 13 amino acids. The CDR3 protein is CATGTSGQETQYF. The CDR3 coding sequence is TGTGCCACCGGGACTAGCGGCCAAGAGACCCAGTACTTC.

The chain combines TRBV7-8 with TRBJ2-1, with a tentative D call TRBD2 (5 bases). CDR1 SGHVS and CDR2 FQNEAQ come from the germline V gene. This CDR3 is built from 16 residues. Trimming cost V 1 base and J 6 bases, with 16 bases left between them. The CDR3 loop is CASSLESAGRSNEQFF. The CDR3 DNA follows: TGTGCCAGCAGCTTAGAGTCGGCGGGCAGGAGCAATGAGCAGTTCTTC.

This chain joins TRBV7-2 and TRBJ2-1; 9 bases agree with TRBD2. CDR1 and CDR2 from the germline V gene are SGHTA and FQGNSA. The CDR3 sequence is 16 residues long. V lost 0 bases and J lost 7; bases outside the gene matches: 7. The CDR3 bases are TGTGCCAGCAGCTTAGCAGGCGGGAGGGCCGGGAATGAGCAGTTCTTC. It is translated as CASSLAGGRAGNEQFF.

This clone was counted once. The J gene is TRBJ1-1, the V gene TRBV19; TRBD1 matches at 12 bases. This CDR3 is 16 amino acids long. V was clipped by 6 bases and J by 0 bases; unmatched bases: 5. Germline assignment: CDR1 LNHDA and CDR2 SQIVND (reference sequence). The CDR3 nucleotides read TGTGCCAGTAGAGGGACAGGGGGCCCAATGAACACTGAAGCTTTCTTT. Translated, it gives CASRGTGGPMNTEAFF.